Below, 14 T cell receptor beta chains from the same sample are listed, as sequenced in a study of OX40 agonist ivuxolimab in advanced cancers. The library was made by the immunoSEQ multiplex PCR assay. This immuneACCESS table, as held by TCRdb, lists in-frame sequences with V and J called but not all clones. Of the missing ones, under half trace to an unresolved V gene in checked studies; the others have no known cause. A total of roughly 35,000 clones appear in this sample, about 81% of them only once. The ten biggest clones cover roughly 20% of the sample. This specimen consisted of CD4+ or CD8+ T cells sorted from blood, obtained in a trial of the OX40 agonist ivuxolimab. The receptors originated from an adult with an advanced solid tumor such as melanoma, head and neck, liver or kidney cancer.

Comment on this clone: At one end, the junction sequence differs from germline, possibly due to a read error. J is TRBJ2-1 and V is TRBV2; TRBD2 aligns across 11 bases. The CDR3 extends over 15 amino acids. Germline CDR1 SNHLY, CDR2 FYNNEI. The CDR3 is CASTLLAGGGNEQFF. The DNA of the CDR3 is TGTGCAAGCACCCTCTTAGCGGGAGGGGGGAATGAGCAGTTCTTC.

The rearrangement uses TRBV18 and TRBJ1-2; D is perhaps TRBD1 (6 bases). The CDR3 covers 13 residues. Deletions cut 4 bases from V and 6 bases from J, with 12 bases between. CDR1 is KGHSH, CDR2 LQKENI, per germline. CDR3 loop: CASSLQGGNGYTF. The CDR3, as DNA: TGTGCCAGCTCACTACAAGGGGGGAATGGCTACACCTTC.

This clone was recorded once. This sequence joins TRBV19 and TRBJ1-2; 9 nucleotides agree with TRBD1. Trimming at V came to 5 bases and at J to 5 bases, leaving 6 bases not matched to a gene. This CDR3 is 14 amino acids long. Germline V gene lookup returns CDR1 LNHDA and CDR2 SQIVND (reference sequence). The CDR3, as DNA: TGTGCCAGTAGTTATGGGACAGGGATATATGGCTACACCTTC. Its protein is CASSYGTGIYGYTF. Complete variable domain (other parts from reference TRBV19 and TRBJ1-2): DGGITQSPKYLFRKEGQNVTLSCEQNLNHDAMYWYRQDPGQGLRLIYYSQIVNDFQKGDIAEGYSVSREKKESFPLTVTSAQKNPTAFYLCASSYGTGIYGYTFGSGTRLTVV.

The CDR3 sequence is CASSLLAAGGTGELFF. In DNA form, the CDR3 reads TGCGCCAGCAGCTTACTAGCTGCGGGTGGCACCGGGGAGCTGTTTTTT. This sequence joins TRBV5-1 and TRBJ2-2; D is possibly TRBD2 (6 bases). The CDR3 runs to 16 residues. Germline V CDR1 and CDR2: SGHRS, YFSETQ. Between the trimmed V and J ends, which lost 2 bases and 4 bases, there was a span of 15 bases.

J is TRBJ1-2 and V is TRBV5-1; a weak D match, TRBD1 (6 bases). The CDR3 covers 17 residues. Germline assignment: CDR1 SGHRS and CDR2 YFSETQ. V lost 2 bases to trimming and J lost 3 bases, with 20 bases between them. The CDR3 DNA follows: TGCGCCAGCAGCTTCGGGACACCTTCGGAGGGGCACTATGGCTACACCTTC. As protein: CASSFGTPSEGHYGYTF.

The chain joins TRBV7-6 to TRBJ2-5; D perhaps matches TRBD1 (5 bases). Germline CDR1 is SGHVS and CDR2 is FNYEAQ. This CDR3 region has 14 residues. V was trimmed by 0 bases and J by 5 bases, leaving 10 bases between them. The CDR3 protein is CASSLAGPRETQYF. CDR3 DNA: TGTGCCAGCAGCTTAGCGGGGCCTAGGGAGACCCAGTACTTC.

V is TRBV27 and J is TRBJ2-7, with TRBD2 identical over 11 bases. Per the germline V gene, CDR1 is MNHEY and CDR2 is SMNVEV (reference sequence). Trimming took 5 bases from V and 0 from J; bases not matched to a gene: 6. The CDR3 has 16 amino acids. The CDR3, as DNA: TGTGCCAGCAGTAGTAAGGGACTAGCGGCCTCCTACGAGCAGTACTTC. This translates into CASSSKGLAASYEQYF.

The V gene is TRBV6-1, the J gene TRBJ1-3; TRBD1 aligns across 8 bases. Germline CDR1 reads MNHNS; CDR2 reads SASEGT. There are 15 residues in the CDR3. With V trimmed by 8 bases and J by 6 bases, 12 bases remained unmatched. CDR3 coding DNA: TGTGCCAGCCGACAGGGGATCAGGGGCCAAAACACCATATATTTT. This encodes CASRQGIRGQNTIYF.

The V and J genes are TRBV7-6 and TRBJ1-4; 9 nucleotides agree with TRBD1. Germline CDR1 reads SGHVS; CDR2 reads FNYEAQ. The CDR3 runs to 14 residues. The J segment lost 7 bases and the V segment lost 5 bases, leaving 5 bases of the junction unmatched. CDR3 protein: CASSMTGGVEKLFF. The CDR3 DNA reads as TGTGCCAGCAGCATGACAGGGGGAGTTGAAAAACTGTTTTTT.

In DNA, the CDR3 is TGTGCCAGCAGCAGGGGGTATAATTCACCCCTCCACTTT. It encodes CASSRGYNSPLHF. This chain connects TRBV6-5 to TRBJ1-6; TRBD1 agrees at 7 bases. Germline values: CDR1 MNHEY, CDR2 SVGAGI. The CDR3 runs 13 residues. Trimming removed 6 bases from V and 4 bases from J; junction bases left unmatched: 0.

The CDR3: CASSPQTGGLPRTEAFF. As DNA, the CDR3 is TGTGCCAGCTCACCACAAACAGGGGGTCTACCTCGTACTGAAGCTTTCTTT. V gene TRBV18 combines with J gene TRBJ1-1; TRBD1 aligns across 8 bases. V shed 1 base, J shed 5 bases, and the junction held 12 bases outside the gene matches. CDR1 and CDR2 from the germline V gene are KGHSH and LQKENI. The CDR3 length is 17 residues.

In its sample, this clone was seen once. The chain links TRBV5-4 to TRBJ2-1, with TRBD1 identical over 8 bases. CDR3 length: 14 amino acids. V lost 3 bases, J lost 5 bases, and 4 bases stayed unmatched. Germline-derived CDR1 and CDR2 are SGHNT and YYREEE (reference sequence). The CDR3 region has the DNA TGTGCCAGCAGCTCCCGACAGGGGAACAATGAGCAGTTCTTC. Its translation: CASSSRQGNNEQFF.

The chain joins TRBV7-9 to TRBJ2-7, with 7 nucleotides matching TRBD1. V shed 6 bases, J shed 6 bases, and the junction held 8 bases outside the gene matches. This CDR3 is built from 13 residues. The germline CDR1 and CDR2 sequences are SEHNR and FQNEAQ (reference sequence). The CDR3 nucleotides read TGTGCCAGCAGGCGCAAACAGGGGTCCGAGCAGTACTTC. It codes for CASRRKQGSEQYF.

The J gene is TRBJ2-3, the V gene TRBV7-3; D perhaps matches TRBD2 (6 bases). The V and J ends lost 5 bases and 0 bases respectively, with 9 bases between them. This CDR3 spans 14 amino acids. Germline V CDR1 and CDR2: SGHTA, FQGTGA. DNA for the CDR3: TGTGCCAGCAGCCGGGACTTCAGCACAGATACGCAGTATTTT. Translation: CASSRDFSTDTQYF.